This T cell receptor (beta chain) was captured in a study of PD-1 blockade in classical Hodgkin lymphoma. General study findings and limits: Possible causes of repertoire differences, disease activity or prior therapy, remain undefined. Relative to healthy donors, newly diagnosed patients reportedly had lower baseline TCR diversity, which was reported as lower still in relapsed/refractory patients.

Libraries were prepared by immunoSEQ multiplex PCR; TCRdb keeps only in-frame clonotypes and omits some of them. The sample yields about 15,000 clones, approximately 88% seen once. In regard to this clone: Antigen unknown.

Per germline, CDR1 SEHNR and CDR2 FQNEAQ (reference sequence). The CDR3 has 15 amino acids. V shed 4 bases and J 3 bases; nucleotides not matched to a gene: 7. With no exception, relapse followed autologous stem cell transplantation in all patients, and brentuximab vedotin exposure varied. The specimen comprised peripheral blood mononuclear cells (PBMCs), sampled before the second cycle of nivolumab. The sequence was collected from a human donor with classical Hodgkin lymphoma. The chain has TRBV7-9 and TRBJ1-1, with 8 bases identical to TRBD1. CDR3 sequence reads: CASSYNGQGDTEAFF. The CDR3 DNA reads TGTGCCAGCAGCTACAATGGACAGGGCGACACTGAAGCTTTCTTT.